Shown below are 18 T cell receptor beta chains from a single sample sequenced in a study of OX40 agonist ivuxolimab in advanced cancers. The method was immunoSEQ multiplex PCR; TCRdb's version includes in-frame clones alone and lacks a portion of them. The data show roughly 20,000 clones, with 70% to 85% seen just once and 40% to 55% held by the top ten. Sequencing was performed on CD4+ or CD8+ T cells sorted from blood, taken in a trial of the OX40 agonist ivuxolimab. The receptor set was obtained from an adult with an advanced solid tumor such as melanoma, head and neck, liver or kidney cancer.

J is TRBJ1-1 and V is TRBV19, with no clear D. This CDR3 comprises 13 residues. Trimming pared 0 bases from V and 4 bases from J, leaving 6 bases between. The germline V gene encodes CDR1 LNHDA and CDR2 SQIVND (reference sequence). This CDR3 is CASSIDGRTEAFF. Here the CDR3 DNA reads TGTGCCAGTAGTATAGACGGCCGCACTGAAGCTTTCTTT.

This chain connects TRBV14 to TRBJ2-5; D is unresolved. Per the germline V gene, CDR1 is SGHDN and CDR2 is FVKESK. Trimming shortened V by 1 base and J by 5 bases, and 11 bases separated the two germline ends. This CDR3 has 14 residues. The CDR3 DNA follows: TGTGCCAGCAGCCAAGGATGGGGAACGGAGACCCAGTACTTC. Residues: CASSQGWGTETQYF.

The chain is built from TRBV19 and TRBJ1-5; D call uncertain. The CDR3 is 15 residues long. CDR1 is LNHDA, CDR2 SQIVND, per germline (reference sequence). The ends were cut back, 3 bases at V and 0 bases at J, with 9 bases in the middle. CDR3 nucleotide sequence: TGTGCCAGTAGTATTGAAGGTTTTAGCAATCAGCCCCAGCATTTT. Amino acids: CASSIEGFSNQPQHF.

The CDR3 bases are TGTGCCAGCAGCTCTAGGACCCAGACCGGGGAGCTGTTTTTT. Protein: CASSSRTQTGELFF. The chain couples TRBV7-9 to TRBJ2-2; D unresolved. The CDR3 runs 14 residues. Trimming removed 4 bases from V and 5 bases from J, with 11 bases in between. Looked up from germline, CDR1 is SEHNR and CDR2 is FQNEAQ (reference sequence).

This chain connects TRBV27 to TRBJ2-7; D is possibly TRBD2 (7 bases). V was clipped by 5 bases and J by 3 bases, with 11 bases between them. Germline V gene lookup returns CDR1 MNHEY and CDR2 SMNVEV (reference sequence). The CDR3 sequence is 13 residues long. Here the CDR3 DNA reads TGTGCCAGCAGTCCGGGGGGCGGCTACGAGCAGTACTTC. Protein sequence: CASSPGGGYEQYF.

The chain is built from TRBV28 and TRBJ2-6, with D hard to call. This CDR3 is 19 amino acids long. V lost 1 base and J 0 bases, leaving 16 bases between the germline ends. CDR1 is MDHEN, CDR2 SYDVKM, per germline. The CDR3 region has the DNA TGTGCCAGCAGTTTATTTAGCCCATCTGTCAACTCTGGGGCCAACGTCCTGACTTTC. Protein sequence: CASSLFSPSVNSGANVLTF.

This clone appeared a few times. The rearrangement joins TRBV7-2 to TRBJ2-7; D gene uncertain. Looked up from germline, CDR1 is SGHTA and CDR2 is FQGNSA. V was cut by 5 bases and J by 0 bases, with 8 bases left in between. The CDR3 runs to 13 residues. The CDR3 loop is CASSRMVSYEQYF. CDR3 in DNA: TGTGCCAGCAGCAGAATGGTCTCCTACGAGCAGTACTTC.

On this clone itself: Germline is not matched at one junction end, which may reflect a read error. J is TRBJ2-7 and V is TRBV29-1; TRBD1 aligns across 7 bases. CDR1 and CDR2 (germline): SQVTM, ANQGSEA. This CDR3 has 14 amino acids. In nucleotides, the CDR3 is TGCAGCGTCGAAGACAGGGCAGAGACCTACGAGCAGTACTTC. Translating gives CSVEDRAETYEQYF.

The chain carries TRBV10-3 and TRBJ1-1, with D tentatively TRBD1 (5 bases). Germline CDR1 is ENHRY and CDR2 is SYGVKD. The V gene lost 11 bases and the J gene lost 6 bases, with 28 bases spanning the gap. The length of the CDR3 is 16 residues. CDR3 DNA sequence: TGTGCCGCGTCCTTGGGCCCGACCCGGGGCGGCCCTGAAGCTTTCTTT. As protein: CAASLGPTRGGPEAFF.

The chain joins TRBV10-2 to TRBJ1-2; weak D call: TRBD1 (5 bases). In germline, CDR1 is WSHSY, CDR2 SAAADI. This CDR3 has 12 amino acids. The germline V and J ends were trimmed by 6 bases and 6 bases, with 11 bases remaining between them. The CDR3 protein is CASRSGVDGYTF. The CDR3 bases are TGCGCCAGCAGATCGGGGGTGGATGGCTACACCTTC.

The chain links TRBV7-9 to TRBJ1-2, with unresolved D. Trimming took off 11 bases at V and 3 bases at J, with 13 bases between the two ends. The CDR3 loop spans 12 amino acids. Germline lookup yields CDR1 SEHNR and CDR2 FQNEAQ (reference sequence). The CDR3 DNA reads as TGTGCCCTTCAGGAGTGGGACTATGGCTACACCTTC. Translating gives CALQEWDYGYTF.

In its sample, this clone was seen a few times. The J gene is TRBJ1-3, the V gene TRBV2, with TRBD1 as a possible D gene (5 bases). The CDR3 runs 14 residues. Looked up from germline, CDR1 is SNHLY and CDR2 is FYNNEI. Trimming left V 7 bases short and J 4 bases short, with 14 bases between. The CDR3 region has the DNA TGTGCCAGCATCAACAGGTTGCGGGGAAACACCATATATTTT. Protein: CASINRLRGNTIYF. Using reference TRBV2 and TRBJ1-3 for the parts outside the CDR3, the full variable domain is EPEVTQTPSHQVTQMGQEVILRCVPISNHLYFYWYRQILGQKVEFLVSFYNNEISEKSEIFDDQFSVERPDGSNFTLKIRSTKLEDSAMYFCASINRLRGNTIYFGEGSWLTVV.

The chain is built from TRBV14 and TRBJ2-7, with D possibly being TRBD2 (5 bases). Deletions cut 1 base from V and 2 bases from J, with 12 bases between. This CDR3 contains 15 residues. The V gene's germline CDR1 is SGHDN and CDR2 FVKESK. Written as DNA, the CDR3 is TGTGCCAGCAGCCAAGGGACTGAGCTCCCCTACGAGCAGTACTTC. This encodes CASSQGTELPYEQYF.

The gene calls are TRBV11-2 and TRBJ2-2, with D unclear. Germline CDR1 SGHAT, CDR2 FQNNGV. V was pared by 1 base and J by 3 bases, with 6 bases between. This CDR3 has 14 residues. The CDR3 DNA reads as TGTGCCAGCAGCTTAGGCCCTTACACCGGGGAGCTGTTTTTT. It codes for CASSLGPYTGELFF.

The CDR3: CASSYKGWGDTQYF. The CDR3 DNA sequence: TGTGCCAGTTCGTATAAGGGGTGGGGAGATACGCAGTATTTT. V gene TRBV27 combines with J gene TRBJ2-3; D is perhaps TRBD1 (5 bases). The CDR3 has 14 residues. Germline V gene sequence: CDR1 MNHEY, CDR2 SMNVEV (reference sequence). V was trimmed by 9 bases and J by 5 bases, leaving 18 bases between them.

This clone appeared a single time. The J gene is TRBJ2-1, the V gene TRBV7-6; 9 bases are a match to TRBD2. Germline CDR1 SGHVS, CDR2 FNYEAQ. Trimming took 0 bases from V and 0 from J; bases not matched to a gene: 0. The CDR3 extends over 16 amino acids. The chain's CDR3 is CASSLAAGGSYNEQFF. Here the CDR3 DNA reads TGTGCCAGCAGCTTAGCAGCGGGAGGCTCCTACAATGAGCAGTTCTTC. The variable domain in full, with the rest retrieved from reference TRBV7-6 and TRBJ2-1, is GAGVSQSPRYKVTKRGQDVALRCDPISGHVSLYWYRQALGQGPEFLTYFNYEAQQDKSGLPNDRFSAERPEGSISTLTIQRTEQRDSAMYRCASSLAAGGSYNEQFFGPGTRLTVL.

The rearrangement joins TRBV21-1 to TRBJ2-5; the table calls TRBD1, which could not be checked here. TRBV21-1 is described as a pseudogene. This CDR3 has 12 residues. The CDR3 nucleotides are TGTGCCAGCAGCAGACAGGGAGAGACCCAGTACTTC. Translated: CASSRQGETQYF.

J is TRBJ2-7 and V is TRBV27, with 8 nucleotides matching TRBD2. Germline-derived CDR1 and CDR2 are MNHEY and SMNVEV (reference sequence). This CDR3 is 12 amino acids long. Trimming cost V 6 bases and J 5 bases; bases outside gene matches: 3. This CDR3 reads CASSRGGNEQYF. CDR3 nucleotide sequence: TGTGCCAGCAGCCGGGGGGGCAACGAGCAGTACTTC.